This T cell receptor (beta chain) was documented in a study of T cells after yellow fever vaccination. This clonotype has a handful of counts. This CDR3 contains 16 residues. J lost 7 bases, V lost 6 bases, and 9 bases had no gene match. Per germline, CDR1 WSHSY and CDR2 SAAADI. TCRdb fed the 5' RACE reads into MiXCR, producing one record per CDR3 protein. The repertoire consists of 200,000 to 300,000 distinct CDR3 sequences, with roughly 6.3% occurring once and the leading ten covering roughly 1%. Sequences were derived from CD4+ T cells sorted from PBMCs, sampled on the day of the yellow fever booster vaccination. The chain employs TRBV10-2 and TRBJ2-7; 16 bases map to TRBD2. This receptor was identified in a man younger than 45 who received the YFV17D yellow fever vaccine. CDR3 loop: CASSPGLAGGPREQYF. The DNA of the CDR3 is TGCGCCAGCAGCCCGGGACTAGCGGGAGGGCCGAGGGAGCAGTACTTC.